Below, 18 T cell receptor beta chains from the same sample are listed, as sequenced in a study of identical twins. MiXCR, run by TCRdb on the 5' RACE reads, gives a single entry per CDR3 protein. The profile shows 400,000 or so distinct CDR3 sequences, 8.5% to 10% of them singletons. The material sequenced was naive T cells sorted from blood. These receptors all come from a woman between 50 and 59 years old in good health.

The rearrangement links TRBV20-1 to TRBJ2-5; TRBD1 aligns across 9 bases. The ends lost 6 bases at V and 5 bases at J; junction bases unmatched: 13. This CDR3 has 15 amino acids. CDR1 is DFQATT and CDR2 is SNEGSKA in the germline V gene (reference sequence). In DNA form, the CDR3 reads TGCAGTGCCCGGGACAGGGAGTCGTCACGGGAGACCCAGTACTTC. Translated, it gives CSARDRESSRETQYF.

This clonotype has a handful of counts. The rearrangement links TRBV5-5 to TRBJ1-2; the D gene is possibly TRBD1 (6 bases). The V end lost 3 bases, the J end lost 8 bases, and 20 bases lay between the germline ends. CDR3 length: 15 residues. The germline CDR1 and CDR2 sequences are SGHKS and YYEKEE (reference sequence). Here the CDR3 reads CASSSWRQGMSGYTF. The CDR3 DNA reads TGTGCCAGCAGCTCGTGGCGTCAGGGGATGAGCGGCTACACCTTC.

In its sample, this clonotype was seen a few times. This rearrangement joins TRBV5-1 to TRBJ1-4; TRBD1 agrees at 7 bases. This CDR3 has 15 amino acids. Germline V lookup: CDR1 SGHRS, CDR2 YFSETQ. The V segment lost 4 bases and the J segment 4 bases; nucleotides outside the gene matches: 7. The CDR3 bases are TGCGCCAGCAGCGGGATGGGACAGTATAATGAAAAACTGTTTTTT. The encoded protein is CASSGMGQYNEKLFF.

This clonotype was picked up many times. The chain has TRBV20-1 and TRBJ2-5; 9 positions match TRBD2. This CDR3 region has 13 residues. V was clipped by 6 bases and J by 4 bases; unmatched bases: 6. Germline V gives CDR1 DFQATT, CDR2 SNEGSKA (reference sequence). The CDR3 protein is CSAGSGSGETQYF. The CDR3 coding sequence is TGCAGTGCAGGTAGCGGGAGCGGAGAGACCCAGTACTTC.

This chain connects TRBV10-3 to TRBJ2-7; 7 positions match TRBD1. The germline CDR1 and CDR2 sequences are ENHRY and SYGVKD. The CDR3 contains 15 residues. J was trimmed by 0 bases and V by 5 bases; bases with no gene match: 7. The CDR3: CAISNRDSISYEQYF. Written as DNA, the CDR3 is TGTGCCATCAGTAACCGGGACAGCATCTCCTACGAGCAGTACTTC.

This clonotype was recorded at least ten times. The chain uses TRBV7-2 and TRBJ2-1; D remains ambiguous. The germline V and J ends were trimmed by 7 bases and 7 bases, with 14 bases remaining between them. The CDR3 is 13 amino acids. Germline assignment: CDR1 SGHTA and CDR2 FQGNSA. CDR3 sequence reads: CASTPGKTNEQFF. The CDR3, as DNA: TGTGCCAGCACCCCCGGTAAAACGAATGAGCAGTTCTTC.

This clonotype came up a few times. The rearrangement links TRBV12-3 or TRBV12-4 to TRBJ2-1; 11 nucleotides align to TRBD2. The CDR3 has 16 amino acids. V was pared by 5 bases and J by 4 bases, with 7 bases of the junction left unmatched. The CDR3 protein is CASSPRGLADYNEQFF. The CDR3 nucleotides read TGTGCCAGCAGTCCCCGGGGACTAGCGGATTACAATGAGCAGTTCTTC.

This clonotype was detected a few times. V gene TRBV12-3 or TRBV12-4 combines with J gene TRBJ2-1; D unresolved. Trimming cost V 4 bases and J 7 bases, with 8 bases left between them. The CDR3 is 12 residues long. The CDR3 sequence: CASSYTSNEQFF. As DNA, the CDR3 is TGTGCCAGCAGTTACACGTCGAATGAGCAGTTCTTC.

V usage is TRBV4-1 and J usage is TRBJ1-1; D may be TRBD1 (6 bases). CDR1 is MGHRA and CDR2 is YSYEKL in the germline V gene. The length of the CDR3 is 15 residues. Trimming took off 1 base at V and 3 bases at J, with 12 bases between the two ends. The CDR3 DNA follows: TGCGCCAGCAGCCAAGGTAGGGGGTCGGACACTGAAGCTTTCTTT. Amino acids: CASSQGRGSDTEAFF.

This clonotype was recorded a few times. The J gene is TRBJ1-1, the V gene TRBV3-1; D gene unclear. CDR1 is LGHDT and CDR2 is YNNKEL in the germline V gene (reference sequence). V lost 0 bases to trimming and J lost 11 bases, with 13 bases between them. The CDR3 covers 13 residues. DNA of the CDR3: TGTGCCAGCAGCCAAGATCGGGGATTAGGGGCTTTCTTT. The encoded protein is CASSQDRGLGAFF.

There are a few counts of this clonotype. The chain links TRBV6-1 to TRBJ2-1; 14 bases fit TRBD2. V was clipped by 4 bases and J by 6 bases; unmatched bases: 2. Germline loops: CDR1 MNHNS, CDR2 SASEGT. The CDR3 runs 15 residues. CDR3 sequence (DNA): TGTGCCAGCAGTGGACTAGCGGGGGGGGGCAATGAGCAGTTCTTC. This gives the protein CASSGLAGGGNEQFF.

This clonotype has just a few counts. The chain carries TRBV24-1 and TRBJ2-1, with D possibly matching TRBD2 (6 bases). The CDR3 sequence is 13 residues long. Germline V gene lookup returns CDR1 KGHDR and CDR2 SFDVKD. V lost 4 bases and J lost 12, with 15 bases in between. The CDR3 bases are TGTGCCACCAGTGAACCAACTAGCTGGGTGCAGTTCTTC. It codes for CATSEPTSWVQFF.

At least ten counts were recorded for this clonotype. The J gene is TRBJ1-1, the V gene TRBV18; no clear D gene. This CDR3 has 12 residues. V lost 0 bases, J lost 3 bases, and 2 bases lay in between. Germline V gene sequence: CDR1 KGHSH, CDR2 LQKENI. In DNA, the CDR3 is TGTGCCAGCTCACCACCGGACACTGAAGCTTTCTTT. Translation gives CASSPPDTEAFF.

The chain is built from TRBV6-6 and TRBJ2-7; 10 nucleotides match TRBD2. The V segment lost 6 bases and the J segment 4 bases; nucleotides outside the gene matches: 9. This CDR3 contains 15 residues. Per germline, CDR1 MNHNY and CDR2 SVGAGI (reference sequence). The CDR3 reads CASSQIPAGGYEQYF. The CDR3 DNA follows: TGTGCCAGCAGCCAAATCCCAGCGGGAGGGTACGAGCAGTACTTC.

This clonotype was recorded many times. V gene TRBV24-1 combines with J gene TRBJ2-5; 9 bases match TRBD2. This CDR3 has 16 amino acids. Germline values: CDR1 KGHDR, CDR2 SFDVKD. V shed 6 bases, J shed 3 bases, and the junction held 10 bases outside the gene matches. This CDR3 is CATSRDPTSGKETQYF. CDR3 nucleotide sequence: TGTGCCACCAGTCGGGACCCGACTAGCGGAAAAGAGACCCAGTACTTC.

This clonotype has only a few counts. This chain connects TRBV10-1 to TRBJ2-1; no firm D call. This CDR3 spans 10 amino acids. The germline CDR1 and CDR2 sequences are WNHNN and SYGVQD (reference sequence). V shed 0 bases and J shed 13 bases, with 4 bases lying between them. The CDR3 nucleotides read TGCGCCAGCAGTGAGTCCGGTCAGTTCTTC. Protein sequence: CASSESGQFF.

A few counts support this clonotype. CDR3 loop: CASSPIHGRKYNEQFF. The CDR3 DNA reads TGTGCCAGCAGCCCGATTCACGGGAGAAAGTACAATGAGCAGTTCTTC. V usage is TRBV11-2 and J usage is TRBJ2-1; D may be TRBD2 (6 bases). V shed 5 bases and J shed 4 bases, with 18 bases lying between them. The CDR3 runs 16 residues. The germline V gene has CDR1 SGHAT and CDR2 FQNNGV.

This clonotype was seen many times. The chain uses TRBV29-1 and TRBJ2-1; D may be TRBD1 (5 bases). The CDR3 extends over 14 amino acids. CDR1 SQVTM and CDR2 ANQGSEA come from the germline V gene. The V end lost 3 bases, the J end lost 0 bases, and 9 bases lay between the germline ends. CDR3 nucleotide sequence: TGCAGCGTTGAGGACATCAGCTCCTACAATGAGCAGTTCTTC. As protein: CSVEDISSYNEQFF.